This TCR beta chain was documented in a study of blood T cell repertoires in COVID-19. Background on the study: The United States, Italy and Spain were the sources of the acute and convalescent COVID-19 samples. PBMCs, B-cell-depleted T cells, or T cells provided the cDNA or gDNA that made up the material.

In the original processing: From reference gene primer amplification, estimates of nucleated cell counts were derived. The data were produced by immunoSEQ multiplex PCR, yet TCRdb's version contains in-frame clones alone and is incomplete. V, J and clone size are those of that table, while D and trimming were read from the DNA. The table has around 59,000 clones, roughly 80% seen once; the top ten hold more than 7.5%. J was trimmed by 3 bases and V by 8 bases; bases with no gene match: 5. The CDR3 loop spans 14 amino acids. Germline V gives CDR1 MNHEY, CDR2 SVGAGI. This clonotype was sampled from a human donor in a cohort sampled during active COVID-19. This chain connects TRBV6-5 to TRBJ2-2, with 8 bases lining up with TRBD1. Specimen: peripheral blood. CDR3 nucleotides: TGTGCCAGCCCCAGGGGGCGAGACACCGGGGAGCTGTTTTTT. Translation: CASPRGRDTGELFF.